This TCR beta chain was identified in a study of T cell repertoires in urothelial bladder cancer. Across the whole study: A few lesions each were cT0, cTa, cT1, and cT2 or greater. Study-level results: Carcinoma specimens had median roughly 2.2% tumor infiltrating lymphocytes, benign around 12%. Benign specimens held more T cells than urothelial carcinoma specimens. In carcinoma specimens, a single clone made up to roughly 17% of infiltrating lymphocytes.

Comment on this clone: Its target is unknown.

The V gene's germline CDR1 is SGHVS and CDR2 FNYEAQ. Trimming took off 2 bases at V and 6 bases at J, with 8 bases between the two ends. The CDR3 runs to 12 residues. The table came from immunoSEQ multiplex PCR; TCRdb's copy has only in-frame clones and leaves some out. Here the sample spans 5,000 to 6,500 clones, over 55% being singletons. The rearrangement joins TRBV7-6 to TRBJ2-7; D remains unclear. The specimen was tumor-infiltrating cells from bladder cancer. The TCR comes from a human donor with urothelial carcinoma. This CDR3 reads CASSLTASEQYF. The CDR3 region has the DNA TGTGCCAGCAGCTTAACGGCCTCCGAGCAGTACTTC.